The 11 T cell receptor beta chains presented below share a single source sample, sequenced in a study of blood T cell repertoires in COVID-19. Data came from immunoSEQ multiplex PCR; TCRdb stores just in-frame clones and leaves some out. Counted here are hundreds of thousands of clones, 70% to 90% occurring once; the ten biggest clones make up about 2.5%. The specimen was peripheral blood. These receptors were obtained from a woman aged 55-70 years with COVID-19, enrolled during active disease.

The chain couples TRBV5-4 to TRBJ2-5; D gene ambiguous. Germline-derived CDR1 and CDR2 are SGHNT and YYREEE (reference sequence). The V gene lost 0 bases and the J gene lost 5 bases, with 14 bases spanning the gap. The CDR3 covers 15 residues. The CDR3 nucleotides are TGTGCCAGCAGCTTGGAGCTCGGAGTTACGGAGACCCAGTACTTC. It translates to CASSLELGVTETQYF.

J is TRBJ2-1 and V is TRBV30; 8 bases agree with TRBD2. The junction had 7 bases not matched to a gene; V was cut back by 3 bases and J by 6 bases. Germline CDR1 GTSNPN, CDR2 SVGIG (reference sequence). The CDR3 has 14 residues. This CDR3 reads CAWSQPGGGNEQFF. CDR3 DNA: TGTGCCTGGAGCCAACCGGGGGGGGGCAATGAGCAGTTCTTC.

The V gene is TRBV18, the J gene TRBJ2-7; the match to TRBD1 covers 7 bases. The trim removed 2 bases at V and 3 bases at J, leaving 4 bases unmatched. Germline V gene sequence: CDR1 KGHSH, CDR2 LQKENI. The CDR3 has 14 amino acids. This chain's CDR3 is CASSPLRDSYEQYF. CDR3 in DNA: TGTGCCAGCTCACCATTAAGGGACAGCTACGAGCAGTACTTC. Using reference TRBV18 and TRBJ2-7 for the parts outside the CDR3, the full variable domain is NAGVMQNPRHLVRRRGQEARLRCSPMKGHSHVYWYRQLPEEGLKFMVYLQKENIIDESGMPKERFSAEFPKEGPSILRIQQVVRGDSAAYFCASSPLRDSYEQYFGPGTRLTVT.

The rearrangement uses TRBV30 and TRBJ2-1; possibly TRBD2 for D (5 bases). Germline V gene lookup returns CDR1 GTSNPN and CDR2 SVGIG (reference sequence). This CDR3 comprises 14 residues. V lost 6 bases, J lost 5 bases, and 17 bases lay in between. The CDR3 coding sequence is TGTGCCTGCCTGAGGAGGCCGGCCCACAATGAGCAGTTCTTC. Its translation: CACLRRPAHNEQFF.

The J gene is TRBJ1-1, the V gene TRBV6-5, with 7 positions matching TRBD1. This CDR3 comprises 14 residues. Trimming at V came to 5 bases and at J to 11 bases, leaving 14 bases not matched to a gene. In germline, CDR1 is MNHEY, CDR2 SVGAGI. DNA for the CDR3: TGTGCCAGCAGTCCTCGAGACAGGGCGGTGTGGGCTTTCTTT. Translating gives CASSPRDRAVWAFF.

V is TRBV19 and J is TRBJ1-1, with D unresolved. V lost 4 bases and J 1 base, leaving 7 bases between the germline ends. Germline V CDR1 and CDR2: LNHDA, SQIVND (reference sequence). This CDR3 has 13 amino acids. As DNA, the CDR3 is TGTGCCAGTAGTACCACAGCGAACACTGAAGCTTTCTTT. Its protein product is CASSTTANTEAFF.

The sample holds one count of this clone. The V and J genes are TRBV9 and TRBJ2-5; tentative D call: TRBD1 (5 bases). Trimming cost V 5 bases and J 5 bases, with 19 bases left between them. The CDR3 is made up of 15 amino acids. Germline V gene lookup returns CDR1 SGDLS and CDR2 YYNGEE. The chain's CDR3 is CASSPNVAGRETQYF. CDR3 in DNA: TGTGCCAGCAGTCCGAATGTGGCAGGGCGGGAGACCCAGTACTTC.

The V call is TRBV29-1, the J call TRBJ2-7, with 7 bases fitting TRBD1. Germline assignment: CDR1 SQVTM and CDR2 ANQGSEA. V lost 6 bases and J lost 3; bases outside the gene matches: 11. This CDR3 region has 14 residues. The CDR3 nucleotides read TGCAGCGTGAAACAGGGGAGCTTTATCTACGAGCAGTACTTC. The encoded protein is CSVKQGSFIYEQYF.

The V call is TRBV6-5, the J call TRBJ1-5, with 9 bases aligning to TRBD1. The CDR3 totals 13 residues. Germline lookup yields CDR1 MNHEY and CDR2 SVGAGI. V was pared by 5 bases and J by 5 bases, with 1 base of the junction left unmatched. CDR3 amino acids: CASSRDRDQPQHF. CDR3 nucleotide sequence: TGTGCCAGCAGTCGGGACAGGGATCAGCCCCAGCATTTT.

The count of this clone is one. The V gene is TRBV18, the J gene TRBJ1-1; 7 positions match TRBD1. CDR1 KGHSH and CDR2 LQKENI come from the germline V gene. J was trimmed by 0 bases and V by 8 bases; bases with no gene match: 12. The CDR3 spans 16 residues. The CDR3 DNA reads as TGTGCCAGCCACCCTAAAAAGGGACAGATGAACACTGAAGCTTTCTTT. Protein sequence: CASHPKKGQMNTEAFF.

The V call is TRBV6-5, the J call TRBJ1-4; 10 nucleotides line up with TRBD1. V gave up 10 bases and J gave up 4 bases; unmatched junction bases: 3. Germline V lookup: CDR1 MNHEY, CDR2 SVGAGI. CDR3 length equals 13 residues. DNA of the CDR3: TGTGCCATCCGGGACAGGGGTAATGAAAAACTGTTTTTT. Protein sequence: CAIRDRGNEKLFF.